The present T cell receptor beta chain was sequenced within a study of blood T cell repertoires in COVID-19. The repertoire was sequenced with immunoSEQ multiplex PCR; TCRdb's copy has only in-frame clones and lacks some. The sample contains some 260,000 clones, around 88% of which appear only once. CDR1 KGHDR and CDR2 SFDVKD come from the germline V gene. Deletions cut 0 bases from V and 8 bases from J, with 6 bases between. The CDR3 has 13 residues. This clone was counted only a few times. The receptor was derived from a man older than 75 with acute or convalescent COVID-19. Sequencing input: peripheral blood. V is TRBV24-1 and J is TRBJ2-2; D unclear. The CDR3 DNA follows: TGTGCCACCAGTGATTTGTCCCGGGGGGAGCTGTTTTTT. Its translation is CATSDLSRGELFF.